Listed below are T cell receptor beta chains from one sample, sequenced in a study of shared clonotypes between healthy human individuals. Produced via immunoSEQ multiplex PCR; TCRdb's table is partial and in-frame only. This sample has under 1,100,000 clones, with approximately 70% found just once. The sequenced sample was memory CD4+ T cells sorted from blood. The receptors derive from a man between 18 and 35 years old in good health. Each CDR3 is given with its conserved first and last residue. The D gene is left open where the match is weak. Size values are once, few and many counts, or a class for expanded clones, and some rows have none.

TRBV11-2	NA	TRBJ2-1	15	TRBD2	CASSWEGLGSDEQFF	TGTGCCAGCAGCTGGGAGGGTTTGGGGAGCGATGAGCAGTTCTTC
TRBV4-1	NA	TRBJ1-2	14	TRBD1	CASGQGANSYGYTF	TGCGCCAGCGGGCAGGGGGCTAACAGCTATGGCTACACCTTC
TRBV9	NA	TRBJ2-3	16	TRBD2	CASSVLLAGSADTQYF	TGTGCCAGCAGCGTCCTACTAGCGGGGTCAGCAGATACGCAGTATTTT
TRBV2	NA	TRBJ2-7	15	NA	CASSVGLGSSYEQYF	TGTGCCAGCAGTGTGGGACTCGGAAGCTCCTACGAGCAGTACTTC
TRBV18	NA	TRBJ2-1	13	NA	CASSPTGSNEQFF	TGTGCCAGCTCACCAACGGGGAGCAATGAGCAGTTCTTC
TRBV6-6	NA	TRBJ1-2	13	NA	CASSSDSTYGYTF	TGTGCCAGCAGTTCCGACAGTACGTATGGCTACACCTTC
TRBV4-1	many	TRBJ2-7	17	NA	CASSQGPERAGWDEQYF	TGCGCCAGCAGCCAAGGGCCGGAACGCGCGGGTTGGGACGAGCAGTACTTC
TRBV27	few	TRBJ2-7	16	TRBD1	CASSSPAGTGSYEQYF	TGTGCCAGCAGCTCCCCCGCCGGGACAGGCAGCTACGAGCAGTACTTC
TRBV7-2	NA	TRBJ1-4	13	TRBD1	CASSLGTAEKLFF	TGTGCCAGCAGCCTAGGGACAGCAGAAAAACTGTTTTTT
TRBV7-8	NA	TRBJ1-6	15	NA	CASSPKQTAGSPLHF	TGTGCCAGCAGTCCGAAGCAGACAGCCGGTTCACCCCTCCACTTT
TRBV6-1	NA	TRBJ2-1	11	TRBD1	CAVRGPQEQFF	TGTGCAGTCAGGGGGCCACAAGAGCAGTTCTTC
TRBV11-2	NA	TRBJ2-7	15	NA	CASSLGGRGIPEQYF	TGTGCCAGCAGCTTAGGAGGGAGGGGGATCCCCGAGCAGTACTTC
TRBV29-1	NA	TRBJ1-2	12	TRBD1	CSVGTGGYGYTF	TGCAGCGTTGGGACAGGCGGCTATGGCTACACCTTC
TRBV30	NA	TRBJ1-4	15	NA	CAWSVLGGANEKLFF	TGTGCCTGGAGTGTTCTCGGCGGAGCTAATGAAAAACTGTTTTTT
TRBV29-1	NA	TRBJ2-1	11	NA	CSVDLYNEQFF	TGCAGCGTCGACCTCTACAATGAGCAGTTCTTC
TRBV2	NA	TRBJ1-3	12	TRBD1	CASRGQGNTIYF	TGTGCCAGCAGAGGACAGGGGAACACCATATATTTT
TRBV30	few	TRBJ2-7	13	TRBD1	CAWTQGAVSEQYF	TGTGCCTGGACACAGGGGGCTGTGAGCGAGCAGTACTTC
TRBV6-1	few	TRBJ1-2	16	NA	CASSVNRGGYRNGYTF	TGTGCCAGCAGTGTCAATCGGGGGGGCTATCGGAATGGCTACACCTTC
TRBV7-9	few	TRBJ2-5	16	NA	CASSLNPVAVVGTQYF	TGTGCCAGCAGCTTAAATCCGGTAGCGGTCGTGGGGACCCAGTACTTC
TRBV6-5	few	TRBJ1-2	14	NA	CASRTQGRPYGYTF	TGTGCCAGCAGAACACAGGGTCGGCCCTATGGCTACACCTTC
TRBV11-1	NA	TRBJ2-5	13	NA	CASSLRLRETQYF	TGTGCCAGCAGCTTACGGTTAAGAGAGACCCAGTACTTC
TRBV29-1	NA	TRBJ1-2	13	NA	CSVEIWGAEGYTF	TGCAGCGTTGAAATATGGGGGGCGGAGGGCTACACCTTC
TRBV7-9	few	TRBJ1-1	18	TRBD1	CASRLWTGDTGWDTEAFF	TGTGCCAGCAGATTATGGACAGGGGATACGGGATGGGACACTGAAGCTTTCTTT
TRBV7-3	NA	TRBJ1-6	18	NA	CASSFPRRVIRGNSPLHF	TGTGCCAGCAGCTTCCCGAGGCGAGTGATTAGGGGCAATTCACCCCTCCACTTT
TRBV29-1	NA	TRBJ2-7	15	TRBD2	CSVADGRGSSYEQYF	TGCAGCGTAGCGGATGGGCGGGGGAGCTCCTACGAGCAGTACTTC
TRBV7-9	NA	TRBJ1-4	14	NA	CASSQGAQEVVVFF	TGTGCCAGCAGCCAAGGGGCACAGGAAGTAGTGGTGTTTTTT
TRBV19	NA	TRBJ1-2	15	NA	CASRFRDRVTYGYTF	TGTGCCAGTAGATTCCGGGACCGAGTGACCTATGGCTACACCTTC
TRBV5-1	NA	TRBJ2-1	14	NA	CASSYDGLGGEQFF	TGCGCCAGCAGCTACGACGGCCTTGGGGGCGAGCAGTTCTTC
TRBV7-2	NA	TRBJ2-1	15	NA	CASSLAQGSYNEQFF	TGTGCCAGCAGCTTGGCACAGGGTTCCTACAATGAGCAGTTCTTC
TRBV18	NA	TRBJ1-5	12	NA	CASSPLRGTQHF	TGTGCCAGCTCCCCCCTCCGGGGGACCCAGCATTTT
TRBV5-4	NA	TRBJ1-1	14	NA	CASRAPGENTEAFF	TGTGCCAGCAGGGCGCCCGGGGAGAACACTGAAGCTTTCTTT
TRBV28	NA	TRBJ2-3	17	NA	CASSLGTRALGTDTQYF	TGTGCCAGCAGTTTGGGAACCAGGGCCCTAGGGACAGATACGCAGTATTTT
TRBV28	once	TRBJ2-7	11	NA	CASRSLQKQYF	TGTGCCAGCAGATCCCTCCAGAAACAGTACTTC
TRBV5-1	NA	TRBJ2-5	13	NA	CASSLNARETQYF	TGCGCCAGCAGCTTAAACGCGAGAGAGACCCAGTACTTC
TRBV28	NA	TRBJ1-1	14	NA	CASSSSGQATEAFF	TGTGCCAGCAGTTCCTCAGGACAAGCCACTGAAGCTTTCTTT
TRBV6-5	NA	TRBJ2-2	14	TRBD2	CASRGREFAGELFF	TGTGCCAGCAGGGGGCGGGAGTTCGCCGGGGAGCTGTTTTTT
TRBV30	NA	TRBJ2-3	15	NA	CAWSALAIPTDTQYF	TGTGCCTGGAGTGCTCTAGCTATACCCACAGATACGCAGTATTTT
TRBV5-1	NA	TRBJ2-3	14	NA	CASSLFRESDTQYF	TGCGCCAGCAGCTTGTTTCGGGAGTCAGATACGCAGTATTTT
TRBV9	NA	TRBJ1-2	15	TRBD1	CASSAITTGGGGYTF	TGTGCCAGCAGCGCCATCACAACAGGGGGAGGTGGCTACACCTTC